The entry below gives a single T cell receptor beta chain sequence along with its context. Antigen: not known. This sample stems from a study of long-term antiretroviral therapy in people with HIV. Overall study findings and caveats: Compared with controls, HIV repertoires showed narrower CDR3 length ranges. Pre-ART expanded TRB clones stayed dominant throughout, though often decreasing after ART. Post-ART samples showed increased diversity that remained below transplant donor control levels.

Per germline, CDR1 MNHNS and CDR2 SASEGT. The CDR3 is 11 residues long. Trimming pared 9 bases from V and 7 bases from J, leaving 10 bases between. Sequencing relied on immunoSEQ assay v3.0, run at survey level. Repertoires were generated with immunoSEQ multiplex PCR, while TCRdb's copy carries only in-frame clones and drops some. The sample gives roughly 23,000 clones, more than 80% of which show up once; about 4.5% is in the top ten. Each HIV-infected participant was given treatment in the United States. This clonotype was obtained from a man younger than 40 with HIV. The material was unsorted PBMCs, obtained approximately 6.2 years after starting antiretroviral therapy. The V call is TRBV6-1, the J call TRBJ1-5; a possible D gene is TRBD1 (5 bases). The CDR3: CASPGGQPQHF. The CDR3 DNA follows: TGTGCCAGTCCTGGGGGGCAGCCCCAGCATTTT.